The TCR beta chain described here comes from a study of blood T cell repertoires in COVID-19. Across the study: Nucleic acid was either cDNA or gDNA, and it came from T cells, B-cell-depleted T cells, or PBMCs.

This clone was counted between two and nine times. The junction departs from germline at one end; a sequencing error may be responsible. Clones were read by immunoSEQ multiplex PCR, and TCRdb kept only the in-frame ones, dropping some. This table holds approximately 240,000 clones, approximately 80% found once. The CDR3 spans 11 residues. In germline, CDR1 is SGHNT, CDR2 YYREEE (reference sequence). V gene TRBV5-4 combines with J gene TRBJ1-2; the D is unclear. The sample comprised peripheral blood. The clonotype comes from a woman aged 40 to 49 with active or convalescent COVID-19. The CDR3 region is CASSLYSATAF. CDR3 bases: TGTGCCAGCAGCTTGTATAGCGCTACCGCCTTC. Full variable domain (rest looked up from reference TRBV5-4 and TRBJ1-2): ETGVTQSPTHLIKTRGQQVTLRCSSQSGHNTVSWYQQALGQGPQFIFQYYREEENGRGNFPPRFSGLQFPNYSSELNVNALELDDSALYLCASSLYSATAFGSGTRLTVV.